Listed below are T cell receptor beta chains from one sample, sequenced in a study of T cells in Graves' hyperthyroidism and ophthalmopathy. TCRdb redid the calling of the multiplex PCR reads with MiXCR, one entry per CDR3 protein. The sample contains hundreds of thousands of distinct CDR3 sequences, approximately 36% of which appear only once. Sequenced: blood. The receptors shown here come from a woman aged 40 to 55 with Graves' hyperthyroidism. The CDR3 runs from the conserved cysteine through the conserved F or W. Each record gives: V gene, D gene, J gene, clone size, CDR3 DNA, CDR3 protein. A D gene is named only where the DNA matches it firmly. Size tells how often a clone was seen (once, few, many) or the class of an expanded clone, and some rows leave it out.

>TRBV2|-|TRBJ2-7|few
TGTGCCAGCCGCCGGACTGGGAGCTCCTACGAGCAGTACTTC
CASRRTGSSYEQYF
>TRBV11-1|-|TRBJ2-7|-
TGTGCCAGCAGCCACCGGGATAGGTTCTACGAGCAGTACTTC
CASSHRDRFYEQYF
>TRBV19|-|TRBJ2-7|-
TGTGCCAGTAGTATAGCGGCGGCAGGGGCCTACGAGCAGTACTTC
CASSIAAAGAYEQYF
>TRBV7-7|-|TRBJ1-2|-
TGTGCCAGCAGCTCCCACCCGGGACTTAACTATGGCTACACCTTC
CASSSHPGLNYGYTF
>TRBV5-6|-|TRBJ1-1|few
TGTGCCAGCAGTCATCTCACATTACAGCTCACTGAAGCTTTCTTT
CASSHLTLQLTEAFF
>TRBV6-5|-|TRBJ2-5|-
TGTGCCAGCAGTTACAGAATCAGGGGAGAGACCCAGTACTTC
CASSYRIRGETQYF
>TRBV18|TRBD2|TRBJ2-5|few
TGTGCCAGCTCACCCACGGGACTAGCGTTTACCGAGACCCAGTACTTC
CASSPTGLAFTETQYF
>TRBV9|-|TRBJ1-1|many
TGTGCCAGCAGCCATGGGACCGCGGGGGACACTGAAGCTTTCTTT
CASSHGTAGDTEAFF
>TRBV7-9|-|TRBJ1-4|-
TGTGCCAGCAGCTTAGTGCTGGGACGGCAAGAAAAACTGTTTTTT
CASSLVLGRQEKLFF
>TRBV10-2|-|TRBJ1-2|-
TGCGCCAGCAGTGATATGGGGGCTAACTATGGCTACACCTTC
CASSDMGANYGYTF
>TRBV7-6|TRBD2|TRBJ2-7|-
TGTGCCAGCAGCTTAAACTCGGATTGGGGAGGGCCGGTTTACGAGCGGTACTTC
CASSLNSDWGGPVYERYF
>TRBV6-2/TRBV6-3|-|TRBJ1-6|-
TGTGCCAGCACCCTGGACAGCCAACTACTCGGGAATAATTCACCCCTCCACTTT
CASTLDSQLLGNNSPLHF
>TRBV29-1|-|TRBJ2-5|few
TGCAGCGTTGACCTTGATGGACAGACAGAGACCCAGTACTTC
CSVDLDGQTETQYF
>TRBV20-1|-|TRBJ1-1|few
TGCAGTGCTCCCTGGTTGGGGGCGATGAACACTGAAGCTTTCTTT
CSAPWLGAMNTEAFF
>TRBV19|-|TRBJ1-1|many
TGTGCCAGTATGCCGGGGTACACTGAAGCTTTCTTT
CASMPGYTEAFF
>TRBV20-1|TRBD1|TRBJ1-2|-
TGCAGTGCTAGCCCCCCGGGACAGGACTATGGCTACACCTTC
CSASPPGQDYGYTF
>TRBV15|-|TRBJ2-6|-
TGTGCCACCAGCAGAGGGCGAGGGGCCAACGTCCTGACTTTC
CATSRGRGANVLTF
>TRBV11-2|-|TRBJ1-2|many
TGTGCCAGCAGCCCGCCTCGAGGCGAGGACAAGGGGGATTGTGGCTACACCTTC
CASSPPRGEDKGDCGYTF
>TRBV28|-|TRBJ1-5|-
TGTGCCAGCAGTTACAGGGCAAACAATCAGCCCCAGCATTTT
CASSYRANNQPQHF